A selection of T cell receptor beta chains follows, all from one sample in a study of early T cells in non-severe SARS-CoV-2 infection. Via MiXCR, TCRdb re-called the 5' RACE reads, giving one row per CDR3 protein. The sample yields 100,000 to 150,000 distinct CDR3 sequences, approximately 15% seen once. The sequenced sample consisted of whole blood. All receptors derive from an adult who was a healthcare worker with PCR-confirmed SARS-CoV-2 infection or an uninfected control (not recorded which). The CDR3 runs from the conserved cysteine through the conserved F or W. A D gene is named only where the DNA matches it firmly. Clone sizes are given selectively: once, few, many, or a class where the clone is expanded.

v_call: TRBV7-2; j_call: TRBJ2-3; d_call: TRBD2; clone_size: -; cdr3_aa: CASSFSGGATDTQYF; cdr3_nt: TGTGCCAGCAGCTTTAGCGGGGGGGCCACAGATACGCAGTATTTT
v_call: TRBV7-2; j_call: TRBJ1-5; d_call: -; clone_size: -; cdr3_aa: CASSLFTGTRNQPQHF; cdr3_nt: TGTGCCAGCAGCTTATTTACGGGAACTCGCAATCAGCCCCAGCATTTT
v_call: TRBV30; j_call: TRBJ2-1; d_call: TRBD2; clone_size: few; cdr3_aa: CAWIRSPPSGGINEQFF; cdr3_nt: TGTGCCTGGATCCGATCGCCCCCTAGCGGGGGGATAAATGAGCAGTTCTTC
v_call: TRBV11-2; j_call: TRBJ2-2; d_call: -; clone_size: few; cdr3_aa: CASSHETENTGELFF; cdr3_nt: TGTGCCAGCAGCCACGAGACGGAGAACACCGGGGAGCTGTTTTTT
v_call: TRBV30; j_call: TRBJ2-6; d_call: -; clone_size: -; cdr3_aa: CAWGTPGAGANVLTF; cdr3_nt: TGTGCCTGGGGCACTCCGGGGGCTGGGGCCAACGTCCTGACTTTC
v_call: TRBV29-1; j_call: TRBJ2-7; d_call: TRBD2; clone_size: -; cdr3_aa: CSVEDRGEGKNEQYF; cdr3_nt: TGCAGCGTTGAAGATCGAGGGGAGGGTAAGAACGAGCAGTACTTC
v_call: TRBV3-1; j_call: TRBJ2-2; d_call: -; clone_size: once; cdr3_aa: CASSQFDTGELFF; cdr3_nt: TGTGCCAGCAGCCAGTTTGACACCGGGGAGCTGTTTTTT
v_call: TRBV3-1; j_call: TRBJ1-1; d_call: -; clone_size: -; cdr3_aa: CASSHKTANTEAFF; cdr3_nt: TGTGCCAGCAGCCATAAAACGGCGAACACTGAAGCTTTCTTT
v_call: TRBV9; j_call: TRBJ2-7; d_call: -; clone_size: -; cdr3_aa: CASSVGRLTYEQYF; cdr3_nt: TGTGCCAGCAGCGTAGGACGGCTAACCTACGAGCAGTACTTC
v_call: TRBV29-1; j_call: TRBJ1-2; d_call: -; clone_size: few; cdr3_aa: CSVEGGGSGYTF; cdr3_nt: TGCAGCGTTGAAGGAGGTGGGTCTGGCTACACCTTC
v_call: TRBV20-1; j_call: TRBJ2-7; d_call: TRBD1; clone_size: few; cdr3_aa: CSARDETGGTYEQYF; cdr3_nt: TGCAGTGCTAGGGATGAAACAGGGGGTACTTACGAGCAGTACTTC
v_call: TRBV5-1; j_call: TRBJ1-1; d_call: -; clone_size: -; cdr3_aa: CASSLLKGGTEAFF; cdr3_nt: TGCGCCAGCAGCCTCCTGAAGGGGGGCACTGAAGCTTTCTTT
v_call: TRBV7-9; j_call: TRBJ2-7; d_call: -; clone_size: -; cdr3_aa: CASSLVQGTIYEQYF; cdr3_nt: TGTGCCAGCAGCCTAGTTCAGGGTACGATCTACGAGCAGTACTTC
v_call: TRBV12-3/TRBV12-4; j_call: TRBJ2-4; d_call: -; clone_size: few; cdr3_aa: CASGGLRDIQYF; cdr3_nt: TGTGCCAGCGGCGGTCTACGGGACATTCAGTACTTC
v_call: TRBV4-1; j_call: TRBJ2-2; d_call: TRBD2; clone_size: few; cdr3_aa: CASSQEERGAGELFF; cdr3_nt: TGCGCCAGCAGCCAAGAGGAGCGGGGGGCCGGGGAGCTGTTTTTT
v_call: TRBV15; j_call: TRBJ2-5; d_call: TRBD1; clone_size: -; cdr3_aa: CATRKDRGNQETQYF; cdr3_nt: TGTGCCACCAGAAAGGACAGGGGGAATCAAGAGACCCAGTACTTC
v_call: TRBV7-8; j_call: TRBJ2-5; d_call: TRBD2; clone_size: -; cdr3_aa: CASSVSSGVQETQYF; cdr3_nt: TGTGCCAGCAGCGTATCTAGCGGGGTTCAAGAGACCCAGTACTTC
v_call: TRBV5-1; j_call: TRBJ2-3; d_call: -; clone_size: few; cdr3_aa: CASSLARGDTQYF; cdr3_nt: TGCGCCAGCAGCTTGGCCCGGGGAGATACGCAGTATTTT
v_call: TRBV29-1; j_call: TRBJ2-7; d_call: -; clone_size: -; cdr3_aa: CSVLSAALEQYF; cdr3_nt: TGCAGCGTCCTCTCCGCTGCCCTCGAGCAGTACTTC
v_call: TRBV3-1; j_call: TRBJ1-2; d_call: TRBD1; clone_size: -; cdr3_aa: CASRRTGQGRKSYTF; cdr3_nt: TGTGCCAGCAGGCGAACGGGACAGGGCAGGAAGAGCTACACCTTC
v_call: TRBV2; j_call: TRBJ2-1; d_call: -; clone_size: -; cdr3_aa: CASSGTGREQFF; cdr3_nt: TGTGCCAGCAGTGGTACAGGGCGTGAGCAGTTCTTC
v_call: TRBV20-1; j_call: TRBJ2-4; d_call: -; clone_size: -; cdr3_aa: CSALPGQAQNIQYF; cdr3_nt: TGCAGTGCCCTACCCGGCCAGGCCCAAAACATTCAGTACTTC
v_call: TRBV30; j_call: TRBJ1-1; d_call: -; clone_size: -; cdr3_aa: CAWIAGDTEAFF; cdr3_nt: TGTGCCTGGATAGCAGGGGACACTGAAGCTTTCTTT
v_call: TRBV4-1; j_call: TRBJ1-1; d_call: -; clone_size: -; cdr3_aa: CASSQDGQGLRTEAFF; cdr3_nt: TGCGCCAGCAGCCAAGATGGGCAGGGGCTTAGAACTGAAGCTTTCTTT
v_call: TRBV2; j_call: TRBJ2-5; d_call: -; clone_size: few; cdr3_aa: CASSDPLSAGKETQYF; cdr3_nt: TGTGCCAGCAGTGACCCACTTTCGGCGGGGAAAGAGACCCAGTACTTC
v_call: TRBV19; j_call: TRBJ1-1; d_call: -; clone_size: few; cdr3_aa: CASSSTGSLTEAFF; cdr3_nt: TGTGCCAGTAGTAGCACAGGGTCATTGACTGAAGCTTTCTTT
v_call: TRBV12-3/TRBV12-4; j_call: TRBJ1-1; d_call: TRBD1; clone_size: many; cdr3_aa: CASRRQGDNTEAFF; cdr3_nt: TGTGCCAGCAGAAGACAGGGAGACAACACTGAAGCTTTCTTT
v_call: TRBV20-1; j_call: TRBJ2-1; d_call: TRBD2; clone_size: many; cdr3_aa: CSAKEPSGGAYEQFF; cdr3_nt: TGCAGTGCTAAAGAACCTAGCGGGGGGGCCTATGAGCAGTTCTTC
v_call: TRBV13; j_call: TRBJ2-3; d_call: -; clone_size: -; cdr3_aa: CASSSLGDPTTDTQYF; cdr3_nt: TGTGCCAGCAGCTCCTTAGGGGACCCAACCACAGATACGCAGTATTTT
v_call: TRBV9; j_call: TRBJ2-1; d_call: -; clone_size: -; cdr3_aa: CASSVGGGPQNEQFF; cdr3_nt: TGTGCCAGCAGCGTAGGAGGGGGGCCCCAGAATGAGCAGTTCTTC
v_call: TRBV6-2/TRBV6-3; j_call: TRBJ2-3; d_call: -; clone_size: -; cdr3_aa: CASSRTNRDTQYF; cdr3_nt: TGTGCCAGCAGTCGGACGAACAGAGATACGCAGTATTTT
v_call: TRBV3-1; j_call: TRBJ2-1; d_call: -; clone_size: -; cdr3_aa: CASSWTDSSYNEQFF; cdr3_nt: TGTGCCAGCAGCTGGACAGATAGCTCCTACAATGAGCAGTTCTTC
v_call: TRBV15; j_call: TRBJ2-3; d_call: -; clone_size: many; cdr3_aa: CATSRGLTGRTDTQYF; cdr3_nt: TGTGCCACCAGCAGAGGGCTTACAGGGCGCACAGATACGCAGTATTTT
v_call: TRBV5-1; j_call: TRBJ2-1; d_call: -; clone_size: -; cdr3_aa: CASGGVAGPYNEQFF; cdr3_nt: TGCGCCAGCGGAGGGGTGGCGGGGCCCTACAATGAGCAGTTCTTC
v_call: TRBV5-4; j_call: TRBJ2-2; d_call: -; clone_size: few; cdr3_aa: CASSWSGTANTGELFF; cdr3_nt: TGTGCCAGCAGCTGGAGCGGGACAGCGAACACCGGGGAGCTGTTTTTT
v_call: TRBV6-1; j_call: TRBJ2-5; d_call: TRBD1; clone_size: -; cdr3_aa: CASTLGQAWYF; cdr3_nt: TGTGCCAGCACCCTCGGACAGGCGTGGTACTTC